This passage covers 7 T cell receptor beta chains from one sample sequenced in a study of T cell responses to AZD1222 COVID-19 vaccine. Profiled with immunoSEQ multiplex PCR; TCRdb holds only in-frame clones, not every one. The repertoire has 150,000 to 180,000 clones, under 95% of them found once; the top ten carry over 15%. The sequences come from peripheral blood, collected on day 0 of AZD1222 vaccination. The receptor source for this set is an adult in good health.

This chain links TRBV5-1 with TRBJ1-2; 8 positions match TRBD1. Germline V CDR1 and CDR2: SGHRS, YFSETQ. The V segment lost 2 bases and the J segment 3 bases; nucleotides outside the gene matches: 9. The CDR3 is made up of 16 amino acids. The CDR3 DNA sequence: TGCGCCAGCAGCTTCGGGACAGGAGATCGTTACTATGGCTACACCTTC. This translates into CASSFGTGDRYYGYTF.

The CDR3 coding sequence is TGTGCCAGCACTCTCGAAGAAGGGCGGGGAGGCTACACCTTC. Its protein product is CASTLEEGRGGYTF. The chain uses TRBV6-6 and TRBJ1-2; no firm D call. Germline V gives CDR1 MNHNY, CDR2 SVGAGI (reference sequence). This CDR3 is built from 14 residues. The V gene lost 7 bases and the J gene lost 8 bases, with 20 bases spanning the gap.

V usage is TRBV7-3 and J usage is TRBJ2-2, with 7 bases aligning to TRBD2. Unmatched junction bases numbered 9, after V lost 1 base and J lost 4 bases. The CDR3 has 17 residues. Germline V gene sequence: CDR1 SGHTA, CDR2 FQGTGA. The CDR3 region has the DNA TGTGCCAGCAGCTTAAGCGGGAGCCGTGGTAGCACCGGGGAGCTGTTTTTT. It yields the protein CASSLSGSRGSTGELFF.

The CDR3 region has the DNA TGTGCCAGCAGCCAAGGGGGGGAGACACCTCGGGCCAAAAACATTCAGTACTTC. This encodes CASSQGGETPRAKNIQYF. V usage is TRBV3-1 (or the pseudogene TRBV3-2) and J usage is TRBJ2-4; D perhaps matches TRBD2 (6 bases). Germline V CDR1 and CDR2: LGHDT, YNNKEL (reference sequence). Trimming pared 1 base from V and 1 base from J, leaving 17 bases between. The CDR3 contains 18 residues.

This clone showed up just once. This chain links TRBV5-6 with TRBJ1-2, with 8 positions matching TRBD1. V was pared by 5 bases and J by 5 bases, with 8 bases of the junction left unmatched. The CDR3 consists of 14 residues. In germline, CDR1 is SGHDT, CDR2 YYEEEE. This chain's CDR3 is CASRRDRKVYGYTF. For the CDR3, the DNA is TGTGCCAGCAGACGGGACAGGAAAGTTTATGGCTACACCTTC.

The gene calls are TRBV7-2 and TRBJ2-3; D remains unclear. CDR3 length equals 14 residues. The germline V and J ends were trimmed by 5 bases and 4 bases, with 13 bases remaining between them. Germline lookup yields CDR1 SGHTA and CDR2 FQGNSA. CDR3 sequence: CASSVDGASDTQYF. The CDR3 bases are TGTGCCAGCAGCGTAGATGGCGCGTCAGATACGCAGTATTTT.

The rearrangement joins TRBV10-2 to TRBJ2-3; 10 positions match TRBD2. The junction had 13 bases not matched to a gene; V was cut back by 8 bases and J by 2 bases. The CDR3 loop spans 17 amino acids. CDR1 and CDR2 (germline): WSHSY, SAAADI. In DNA, the CDR3 is TGCGCCAGCGGAGGAGCGGGGGGGCCCCTCCTCACAGATACGCAGTATTTT. This translates into CASGGAGGPLLTDTQYF.